This T cell receptor (beta chain) originates from a study of blood T cell repertoires in COVID-19. Turning to the study itself: Material from acute and convalescent COVID-19 was sourced from the United States, Italy and Spain. T cells, B-cell-depleted T cells, or PBMCs supplied cDNA or gDNA.

Original methodology: Scientists estimated how many nucleated cells there were by amplifying reference gene primers. Method: immunoSEQ multiplex PCR; TCRdb's copy keeps in-frame clones and lacks some. V and J calls plus clone size are reproduced from that table; the DNA served to infer D and trimming. The sample includes more than 14,000 clones, around 87% of them seen just once. The CDR3 contains 15 residues. Trimming at V came to 4 bases and at J to 4 bases, leaving 3 bases not matched to a gene. Germline V gives CDR1 SNHLY, CDR2 FYNNEI. This chain uses TRBV2 with TRBJ2-2, with 10 bases identical to TRBD1. The sequence derives from a human donor in a cohort sampled during active COVID-19. The specimen was peripheral blood. As DNA, the CDR3 is TGTGCCAGCAGTGGTCGGACAGGGGGCACCGGGGAGCTGTTTTTT. Protein product: CASSGRTGGTGELFF.